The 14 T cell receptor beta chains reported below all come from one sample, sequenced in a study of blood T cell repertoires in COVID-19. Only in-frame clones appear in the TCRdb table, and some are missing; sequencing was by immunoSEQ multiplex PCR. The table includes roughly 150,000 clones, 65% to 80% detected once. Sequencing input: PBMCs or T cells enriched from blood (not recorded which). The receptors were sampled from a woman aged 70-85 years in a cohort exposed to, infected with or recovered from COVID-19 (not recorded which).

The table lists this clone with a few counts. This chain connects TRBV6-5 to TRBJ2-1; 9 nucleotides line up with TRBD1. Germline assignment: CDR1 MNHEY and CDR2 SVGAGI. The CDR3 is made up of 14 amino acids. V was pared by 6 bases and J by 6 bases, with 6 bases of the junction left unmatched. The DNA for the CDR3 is TGTGCCAGCAGCCGGACAGGGGACGTCAATGAGCAGTTCTTC. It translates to CASSRTGDVNEQFF.

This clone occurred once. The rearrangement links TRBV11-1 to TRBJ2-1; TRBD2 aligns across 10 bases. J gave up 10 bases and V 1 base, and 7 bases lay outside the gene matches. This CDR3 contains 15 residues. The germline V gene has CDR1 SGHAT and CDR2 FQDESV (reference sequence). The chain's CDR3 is CASSLVASGRGEQFF. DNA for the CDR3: TGTGCCAGCAGCTTAGTCGCTAGCGGGAGAGGAGAGCAGTTCTTC. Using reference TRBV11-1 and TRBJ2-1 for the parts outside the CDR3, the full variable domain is EAEVAQSPRYKITEKSQAVAFWCDPISGHATLYWYRQILGQGPELLVQFQDESVVDDSQLPKDRFSAERLKGVDSTLKIQPAELGDSAMYLCASSLVASGRGEQFFGPGTRLTVL.

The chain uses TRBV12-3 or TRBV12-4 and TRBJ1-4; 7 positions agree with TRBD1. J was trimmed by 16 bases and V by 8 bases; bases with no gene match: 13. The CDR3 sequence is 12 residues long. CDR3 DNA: TGTGCCAGCTCCCCTACGGAGGGGGCAGGGTTTTTT. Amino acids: CASSPTEGAGFF.

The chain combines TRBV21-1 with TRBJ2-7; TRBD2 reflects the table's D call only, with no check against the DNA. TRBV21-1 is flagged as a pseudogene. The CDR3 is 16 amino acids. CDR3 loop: CASSKPTGNLLYEQYF. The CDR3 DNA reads TGTGCCAGCAGCAAACCTACGGGGAACTTATTATACGAGCAGTACTTC.

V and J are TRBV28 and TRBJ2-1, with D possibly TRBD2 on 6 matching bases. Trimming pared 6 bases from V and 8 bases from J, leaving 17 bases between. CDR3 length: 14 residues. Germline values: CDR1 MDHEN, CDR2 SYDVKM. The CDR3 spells CASRRPRSGDEQFF. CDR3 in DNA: TGTGCCAGCAGAAGACCACGTAGCGGCGATGAGCAGTTCTTC.

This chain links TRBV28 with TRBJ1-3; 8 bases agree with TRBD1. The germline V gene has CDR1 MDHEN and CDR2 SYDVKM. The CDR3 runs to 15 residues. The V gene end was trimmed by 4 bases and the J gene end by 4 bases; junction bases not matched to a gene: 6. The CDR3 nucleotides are TGTGCCAGCAGTTCAACCCGGACAGGGGGAAACACCATATATTTT. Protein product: CASSSTRTGGNTIYF.

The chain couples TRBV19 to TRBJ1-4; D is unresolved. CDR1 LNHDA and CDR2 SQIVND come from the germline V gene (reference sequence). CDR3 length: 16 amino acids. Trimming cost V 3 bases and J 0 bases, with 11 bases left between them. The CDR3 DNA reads TGTGCCAGTAGTATGATAGCTGTTGCAACTAATGAAAAACTGTTTTTT. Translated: CASSMIAVATNEKLFF.

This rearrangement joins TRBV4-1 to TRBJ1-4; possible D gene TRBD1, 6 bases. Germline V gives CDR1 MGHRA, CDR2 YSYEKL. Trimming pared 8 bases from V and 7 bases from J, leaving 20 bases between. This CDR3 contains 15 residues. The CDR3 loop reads CASGGGRAKGEKLFF. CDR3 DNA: TGCGCCAGCGGGGGGGGCAGGGCCAAGGGTGAAAAACTGTTTTTT.

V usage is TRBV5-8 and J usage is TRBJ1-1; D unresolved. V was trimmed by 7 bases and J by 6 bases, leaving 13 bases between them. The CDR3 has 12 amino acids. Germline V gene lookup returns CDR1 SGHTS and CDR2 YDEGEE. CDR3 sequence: CASGHRGAEAFF. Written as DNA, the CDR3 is TGTGCCAGCGGCCATCGGGGTGCTGAAGCTTTCTTT.

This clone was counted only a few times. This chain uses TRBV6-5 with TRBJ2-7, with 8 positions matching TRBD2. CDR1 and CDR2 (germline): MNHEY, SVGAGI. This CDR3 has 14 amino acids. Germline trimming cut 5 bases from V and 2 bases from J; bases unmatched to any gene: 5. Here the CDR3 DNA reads TGTGCCAGCAGTAAGGGACTAGTCCCCTACGAGCAGTACTTC. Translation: CASSKGLVPYEQYF.

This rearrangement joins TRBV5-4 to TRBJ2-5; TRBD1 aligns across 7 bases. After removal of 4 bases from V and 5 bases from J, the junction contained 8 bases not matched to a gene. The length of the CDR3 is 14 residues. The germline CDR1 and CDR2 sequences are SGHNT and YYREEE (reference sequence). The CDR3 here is CASSNHQQGETQYF. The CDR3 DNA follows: TGTGCCAGCAGCAACCACCAACAGGGGGAGACCCAGTACTTC. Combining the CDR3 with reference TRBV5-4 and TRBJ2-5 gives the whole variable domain ETGVTQSPTHLIKTRGQQVTLRCSSQSGHNTVSWYQQALGQGPQFIFQYYREEENGRGNFPPRFSGLQFPNYSSELNVNALELDDSALYLCASSNHQQGETQYFGPGTRLLVL.

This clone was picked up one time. The CDR3 loop is CASSLQGGDQPQHF. CDR3 sequence (DNA): TGTGCCAGCAGCTTACAGGGAGGTGATCAGCCCCAGCATTTT. The rearrangement uses TRBV7-2 and TRBJ1-5; weak D call: TRBD1 (5 bases). Trimming stripped 2 bases from V and 5 bases from J, with 10 bases between. Germline CDR1 and CDR2: SGHTA and FQGNSA. The length of the CDR3 is 14 residues.

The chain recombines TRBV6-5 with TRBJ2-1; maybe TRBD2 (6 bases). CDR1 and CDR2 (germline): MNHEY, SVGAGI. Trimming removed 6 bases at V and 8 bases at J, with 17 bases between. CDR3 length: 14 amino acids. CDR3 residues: CASSHPTRWDEQFF. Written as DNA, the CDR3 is TGTGCCAGCAGCCATCCGACTAGATGGGATGAGCAGTTCTTC.

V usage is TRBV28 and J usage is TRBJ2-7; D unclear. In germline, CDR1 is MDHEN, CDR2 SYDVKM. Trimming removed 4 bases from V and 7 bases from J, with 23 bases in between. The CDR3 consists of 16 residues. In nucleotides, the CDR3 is TGTGCCAGCAGTTCCCTAATTACAGTGGGCCGTCGGGAGCAGTACTTC. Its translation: CASSSLITVGRREQYF.